This TCR beta chain originates from a study of blood T cell repertoires in COVID-19. Clones were read by immunoSEQ multiplex PCR, and TCRdb kept only the in-frame ones, dropping some. The sample includes roughly 150,000 clones, about four fifths of them seen just once. The CDR3 runs 13 residues. Trimming cost V 4 bases and J 4 bases, with 11 bases left between them. Germline V gene sequence: CDR1 SGHNT, CDR2 YYREEE (reference sequence). The chain couples TRBV5-4 to TRBJ1-2; D is perhaps TRBD1 (6 bases). Sequencing was done on a sample of peripheral blood. This receptor was identified in a woman aged 80 or over with acute or convalescent COVID-19. This CDR3 is CASSRQVPYGYTF. CDR3 in DNA: TGTGCCAGCAGCCGACAGGTCCCCTATGGCTACACCTTC.